The next 5 T cell receptor beta chains were all read from a single sample in a study of neurological immune-mediated disorders. The time point here: longitudinal time-point 3. TCRdb independently ran MiXCR on the 5' RACE reads; one entry per CDR3 protein. This table holds approximately 58,000 distinct CDR3 sequences, roughly 8% found once. The sample was PBMCs. These TCRs come from a woman aged 35 to 49 in good health.

This sequence joins TRBV6-1 and TRBJ2-3; 10 bases map to TRBD2. Trimming removed 4 bases from V and 6 bases from J; junction bases left unmatched: 4. Germline V CDR1 and CDR2: MNHNS, SASEGT. The CDR3 loop spans 14 amino acids. DNA for the CDR3: TGTGCCAGCAGTGTAGCGGGAGGTAGGGATACGCAGTATTTT. It translates to CASSVAGGRDTQYF.

This clonotype was seen a handful of times. This chain links TRBV29-1 with TRBJ2-2; 9 bases align to TRBD2. The germline V gene encodes CDR1 SQVTM and CDR2 ANQGSEA. Trimming removed 7 bases from V and 4 bases from J; junction bases left unmatched: 7. The CDR3 runs to 14 residues. Here the CDR3 DNA reads TGCAGCGCCGGGGGGACTAGCCCCACCGGGGAGCTGTTTTTT. Translation gives CSAGGTSPTGELFF.

This chain links TRBV18 with TRBJ2-4, with D possibly matching TRBD1 (6 bases). V gave up 0 bases and J gave up 0 bases, with 9 bases separating them. Per the germline V gene, CDR1 is KGHSH and CDR2 is LQKENI. The CDR3 is 16 amino acids. DNA of the CDR3: TGTGCCAGCTCACCACCCAGGGGCCCAGCCAAAAACATTCAGTACTTC. It codes for CASSPPRGPAKNIQYF.

There are many counts of this clonotype. This CDR3 is CASSFYGYPYNEQFF. The CDR3 nucleotides are TGTGCCAGCAGCTTCTATGGGTACCCTTACAATGAGCAGTTCTTC. V is TRBV5-5 and J is TRBJ2-1; D is unresolved. Germline-derived CDR1 and CDR2 are SGHKS and YYEKEE (reference sequence). Deletions cut 2 bases from V and 4 bases from J, with 13 bases between. The CDR3 length is 15 residues.

At least ten counts were recorded for this clonotype. This sequence joins TRBV29-1 and TRBJ2-5; possibly TRBD1 for D (6 bases). This CDR3 region has 13 residues. Trimming stripped 7 bases from V and 3 bases from J, with 15 bases between. From germline, CDR1 is SQVTM and CDR2 ANQGSEA. The CDR3 reads CSAQPGQKETQYF. CDR3 nucleotides: TGCAGCGCTCAGCCAGGACAGAAAGAGACCCAGTACTTC. The whole variable domain, filled in from reference TRBV29-1 and TRBJ2-5, reads SAVISQKPSRDICQRGTSLTIQCQVDSQVTMMFWYRQQPGQSLTLIATANQGSEATYESGFVIDKFPISRPNLTFSTLTVSNMSPEDSSIYLCSAQPGQKETQYFGPGTRLLVL.